The rows below give T cell receptor beta chains drawn from one sample of a study of blood T cell repertoires in COVID-19. Assay used: immunoSEQ multiplex PCR; TCRdb lists only in-frame clones, some missing. The table lists 40,000 to 65,000 clones, roughly four fifths of them singletons. Sequences were obtained from peripheral blood. The receptors stem from a human donor in a cohort sampled during active COVID-19. The conserved cysteine and the conserved F or W are not part of the CDR3 here.

V	J	length	CDR3
TRBV3-1/TRBV3-2	TRBJ2-3	14	ASSQGDRGYSDTQY
TRBV19	TRBJ1-1	14	ASLLRGAGTSAEAF
TRBV9	TRBJ2-6	13	ASSGQYSGANVLT
TRBV20-1	TRBJ2-3	8	SAIIDTQY
TRBV6-5	TRBJ2-6	13	ASSLGGSGANVLT
TRBV27	TRBJ2-7	13	ASSLNAGVSYEQY
TRBV6-2/TRBV6-3	TRBJ1-1	13	ASSYSNYLNTEAF
TRBV4-3	TRBJ2-3	12	ASSPTLIADTQY
TRBV6-5	TRBJ1-3	14	ASSWQRDRPGNTIY
TRBV14	TRBJ1-1	12	ASSQIPPQAEAF
TRBV19	TRBJ1-5	12	ASEYRALNQPQH
TRBV19	TRBJ2-1	13	ASSMPPKGGNEQF
TRBV10-3	TRBJ1-5	10	AIKALGQPQH
TRBV10-1	TRBJ2-2	12	ASRQGENTGELF
TRBV7-8	TRBJ2-1	14	ASSLELASSYNEQF
TRBV5-3	TRBJ2-7	13	ARADRQLDSYEQY
TRBV9	TRBJ1-3	10	ASSFTGNTIY
TRBV10-3	TRBJ2-7	11	AIMGTSHYEQY
TRBV12-3/TRBV12-4	TRBJ1-5	11	ASSLGGYQPQH
TRBV10-3	TRBJ1-4	10	AISGGEEKLF
TRBV6-5	TRBJ2-7	13	ASSNRQGGSYEQY
TRBV5-1	TRBJ2-3	13	ASSLDGGASDTQY
TRBV6-6	TRBJ2-3	13	ATRSSGGSTDTQY
TRBV19	TRBJ2-2	13	ASRVGSGGTGELF
TRBV12-5	TRBJ2-7	16	ASGLTPRPRTGQNEQY
TRBV11-2	TRBJ2-2	12	ASSLTAHSGELF
TRBV10-2	TRBJ2-3	19	ASSAPRKGLRLAGGTDTQY
TRBV6-5	TRBJ2-7	12	ASSYDPTAHEQY
TRBV7-2	TRBJ1-4	12	ASSPRTGNEKLF
TRBV5-1	TRBJ2-1	14	ASSLAKGVGIDEQF
TRBV7-2	TRBJ2-3	15	ASSPGLASGAIDTQY
TRBV7-9	TRBJ1-5	10	ASSRGNQPQH
TRBV9	TRBJ1-2	11	ASSGQERVGYT
TRBV3-1/TRBV3-2	TRBJ1-4	13	ASSLQGATNEKLF
TRBV5-8	TRBJ2-5	12	ASSISLYQETQY
TRBV7-9	TRBJ1-2	11	ASSPTEPQGYT
TRBV19	TRBJ2-2	15	ASSRLAGGTNTGELF
TRBV6-6	TRBJ1-6	13	ASSKPRGFNSPLH
TRBV28	TRBJ1-2	15	ASSYLTGGAWNYGYT
TRBV6-5	TRBJ1-5	10	AADGGYQPQH
TRBV28	TRBJ2-1	12	ASSFKGGTNEQF
TRBV7-2	TRBJ2-1	13	ASSFTGTAYNEQF
TRBV7-2	TRBJ2-3	12	ASSLGLGTDTQY
TRBV4-2	TRBJ2-1	13	ASRTSGGGNNEQF
TRBV5-6	TRBJ2-2	15	ASSPSRTGGRTGELF
TRBV19	TRBJ2-2	12	ASSTLAESGELF